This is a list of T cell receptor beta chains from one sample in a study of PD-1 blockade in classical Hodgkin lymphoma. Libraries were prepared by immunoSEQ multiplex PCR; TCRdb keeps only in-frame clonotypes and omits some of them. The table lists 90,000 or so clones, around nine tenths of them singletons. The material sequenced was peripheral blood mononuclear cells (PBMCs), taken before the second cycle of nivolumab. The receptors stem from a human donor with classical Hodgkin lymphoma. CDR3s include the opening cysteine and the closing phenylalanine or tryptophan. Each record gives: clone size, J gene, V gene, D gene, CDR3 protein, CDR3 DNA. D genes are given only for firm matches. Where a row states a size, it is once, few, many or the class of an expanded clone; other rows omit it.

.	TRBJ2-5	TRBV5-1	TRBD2	CASTRGLAGVLETQYF	TGCGCCAGCACCCGCGGGCTAGCGGGAGTACTAGAGACCCAGTACTTC
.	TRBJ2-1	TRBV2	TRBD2	CASNSVGGRAGEQFF	TGTGCCAGCAACAGTGTCGGCGGGAGGGCTGGTGAGCAGTTCTTC
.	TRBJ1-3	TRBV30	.	CAWSPGFNSGNTIYF	TGTGCCTGGAGTCCGGGCTTTAACTCTGGAAACACCATATATTTT
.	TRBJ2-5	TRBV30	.	CAWSDLGFEETQYF	TGTGCCTGGAGTGATTTAGGTTTCGAAGAGACCCAGTACTTC
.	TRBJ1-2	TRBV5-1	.	CASRVGDLANYGYTF	TGCGCCAGCAGGGTTGGGGACTTAGCTAACTATGGCTACACCTTC
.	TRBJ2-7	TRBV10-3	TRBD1	CAVRQGANEQYF	TGTGCCGTCCGACAGGGGGCCAACGAGCAGTACTTC
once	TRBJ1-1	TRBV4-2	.	CASSQEGRMNTEAFF	TGTGCCAGCAGCCAAGAGGGCAGAATGAACACTGAAGCTTTCTTT
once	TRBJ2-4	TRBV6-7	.	CASSPPGLGAKNIQYF	TGTGCCAGCAGTCCACCTGGGTTAGGGGCCAAAAACATTCAGTACTTC
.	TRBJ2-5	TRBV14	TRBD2	CASSPLTGGFQTQYF	TGTGCCAGCAGTCCCCTCACGGGAGGGTTTCAGACCCAGTACTTC
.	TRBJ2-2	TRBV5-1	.	CASSLRVLGEIGELFF	TGCGCCAGCAGCTTGCGCGTCTTAGGAGAGATCGGGGAGCTGTTTTTT
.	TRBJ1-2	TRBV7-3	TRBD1	CASSHPGGKGYTF	TGTGCCAGCAGCCATCCAGGGGGAAAGGGCTACACCTTC
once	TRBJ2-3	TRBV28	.	CASTRELKGDTQYF	TGTGCCAGCACCAGGGAACTAAAAGGGGATACGCAGTATTTT
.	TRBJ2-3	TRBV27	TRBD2	CASGTSGRPDTQYF	TGTGCCAGCGGGACTAGCGGGAGACCAGATACGCAGTATTTT
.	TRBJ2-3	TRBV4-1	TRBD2	CASSQGLASGRTDTQYF	TGCGCCAGCAGCCAAGGGTTGGCTAGCGGGAGGACAGATACGCAGTATTTT
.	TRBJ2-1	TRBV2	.	CASRYQGLFLEQFF	TGTGCCAGCAGGTACCAGGGATTATTTCTTGAGCAGTTCTTC
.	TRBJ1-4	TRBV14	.	CASSQERGVEKLFF	TGTGCCAGCAGCCAAGAACGTGGGGTTGAAAAACTGTTTTTT
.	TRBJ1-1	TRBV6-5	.	CASSAVVNTEAFF	TGTGCCAGCAGTGCGGTCGTGAACACTGAAGCTTTCTTT
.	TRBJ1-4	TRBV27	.	CASSFNRRNEKLFF	TGTGCCAGCAGTTTTAACAGGCGGAATGAAAAACTGTTTTTT
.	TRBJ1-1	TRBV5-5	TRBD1	CASSRTLTGTGGTEAFF	TGTGCCAGCAGCCGGACCCTGACCGGGACAGGGGGGACTGAAGCTTTCTTT
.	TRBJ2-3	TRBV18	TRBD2	CASLAGSTDTQYF	TGTGCCAGCTTAGCGGGGAGCACAGATACGCAGTATTTT